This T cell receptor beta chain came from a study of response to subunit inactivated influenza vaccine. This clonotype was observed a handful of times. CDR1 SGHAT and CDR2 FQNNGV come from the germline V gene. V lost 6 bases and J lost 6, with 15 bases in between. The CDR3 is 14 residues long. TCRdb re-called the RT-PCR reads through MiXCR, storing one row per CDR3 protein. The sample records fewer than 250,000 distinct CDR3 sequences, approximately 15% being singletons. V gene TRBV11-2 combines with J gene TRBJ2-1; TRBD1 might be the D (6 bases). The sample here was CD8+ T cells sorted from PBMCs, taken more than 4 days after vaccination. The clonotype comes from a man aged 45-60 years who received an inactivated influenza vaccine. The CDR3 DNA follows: TGTGCCAGCAGACCAACAGGGTGGGTCAATGAGCAGTTCTTC. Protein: CASRPTGWVNEQFF. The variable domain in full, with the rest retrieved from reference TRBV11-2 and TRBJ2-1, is EAGVAQSPRYKIIEKRQSVAFWCNPISGHATLYWYQQILGQGPKLLIQFQNNGVVDDSQLPKDRFSAERLKGVDSTLKIQPAKLEDSAVYLCASRPTGWVNEQFFGPGTRLTVL.